This T cell receptor beta chain was observed in a study of T-cell reconstitution after alpha-beta-depleted transplantation in children. Comments on this clonotype: Antigen specificity is unknown.

Trimming left V 7 bases short and J 0 bases short, with 15 bases between. The CDR3 length is 14 residues. CDR1 and CDR2 (germline): SQVTM, ANQGSEA. Unique molecular identifiers were incorporated when the TCRbeta library was constructed. MiXCR, run by TCRdb on the PCR reads, gives a single entry per CDR3 protein. The top ten clones hold around 5.3% of a sample with 700,000 to 850,000 distinct CDR3 sequences, roughly 15% of them seen once. Study results and caveats: After transplant, high TCRbeta diversity at day 60 in some patients arose from surviving recipient T cells and thymic progenitors. Most T-cell counts and diversity one year after the transplant came from T cells that were newly produced. Where alpha-beta T cells came from about two months after transplant was reportedly several hundred expanded graft clones.

The source material was PBMCs, mostly from graft donor cells, sampled 360 days after TCRalphabeta/CD19-depleted stem cell transplant. The chain carries TRBV29-1 and TRBJ1-2; no clear D gene. The TCR sequence derives from a male patient younger than 18 who had a stem cell transplant for acute lymphoblastic leukemia, so the T cells may come from the graft donor. The CDR3 region is CSARQGYSNYGYTF. CDR3 coding DNA: TGCAGCGCGAGGCAAGGGTACTCTAACTATGGCTACACCTTC.